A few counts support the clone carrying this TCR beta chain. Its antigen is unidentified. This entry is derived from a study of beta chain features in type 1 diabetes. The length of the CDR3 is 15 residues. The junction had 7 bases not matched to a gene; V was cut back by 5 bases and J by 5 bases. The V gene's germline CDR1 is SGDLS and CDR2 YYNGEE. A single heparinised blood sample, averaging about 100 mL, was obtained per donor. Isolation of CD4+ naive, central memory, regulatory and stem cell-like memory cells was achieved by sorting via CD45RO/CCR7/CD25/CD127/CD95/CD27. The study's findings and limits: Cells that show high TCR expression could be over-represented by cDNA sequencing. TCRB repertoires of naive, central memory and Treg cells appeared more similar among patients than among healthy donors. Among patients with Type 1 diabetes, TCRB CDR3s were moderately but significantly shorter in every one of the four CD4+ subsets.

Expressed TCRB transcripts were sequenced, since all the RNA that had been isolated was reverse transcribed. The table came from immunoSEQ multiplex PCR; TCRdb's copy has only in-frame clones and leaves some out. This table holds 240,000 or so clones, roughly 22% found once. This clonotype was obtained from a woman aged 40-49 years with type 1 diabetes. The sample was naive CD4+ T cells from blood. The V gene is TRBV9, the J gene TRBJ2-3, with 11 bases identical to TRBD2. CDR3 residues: CASRRSGLAGDTQYF. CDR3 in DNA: TGTGCCAGCAGACGGAGTGGACTAGCGGGAGATACGCAGTATTTT.